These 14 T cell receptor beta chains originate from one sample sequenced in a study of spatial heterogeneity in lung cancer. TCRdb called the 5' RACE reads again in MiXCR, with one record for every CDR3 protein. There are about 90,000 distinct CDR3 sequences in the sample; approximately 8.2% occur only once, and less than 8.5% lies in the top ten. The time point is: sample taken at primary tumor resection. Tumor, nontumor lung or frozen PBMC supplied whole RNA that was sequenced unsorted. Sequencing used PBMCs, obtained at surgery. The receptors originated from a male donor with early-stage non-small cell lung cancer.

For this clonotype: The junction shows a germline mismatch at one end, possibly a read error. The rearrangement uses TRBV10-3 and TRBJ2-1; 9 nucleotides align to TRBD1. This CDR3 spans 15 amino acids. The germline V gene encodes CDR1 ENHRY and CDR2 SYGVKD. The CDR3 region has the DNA TGTGCCATCAGTGCGGGACAGGGCTCCAACAATGAGCAGTTCTTC. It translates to CAISAGQGSNNEQFF.

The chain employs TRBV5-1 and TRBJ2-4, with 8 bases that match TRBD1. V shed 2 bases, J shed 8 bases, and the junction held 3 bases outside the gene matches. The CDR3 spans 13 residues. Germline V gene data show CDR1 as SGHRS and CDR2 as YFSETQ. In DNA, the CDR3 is TGCGCCAGCAGCTTTGGACAGGGAGACATTCAGTACTTC. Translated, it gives CASSFGQGDIQYF.

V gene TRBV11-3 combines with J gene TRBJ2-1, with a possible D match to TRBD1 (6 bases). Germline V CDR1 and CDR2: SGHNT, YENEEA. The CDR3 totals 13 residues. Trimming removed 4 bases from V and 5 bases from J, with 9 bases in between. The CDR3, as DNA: TGTGCCAGCAGCTCTGGACAGAACAATGAGCAGTTCTTC. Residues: CASSSGQNNEQFF.

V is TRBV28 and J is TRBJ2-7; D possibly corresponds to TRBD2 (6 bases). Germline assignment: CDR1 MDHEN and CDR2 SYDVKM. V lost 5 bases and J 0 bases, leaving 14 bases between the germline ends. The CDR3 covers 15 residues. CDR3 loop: CASSQGGASSYEQYF. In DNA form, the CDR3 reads TGTGCCAGCAGTCAGGGAGGTGCTAGCTCCTACGAGCAGTACTTC.

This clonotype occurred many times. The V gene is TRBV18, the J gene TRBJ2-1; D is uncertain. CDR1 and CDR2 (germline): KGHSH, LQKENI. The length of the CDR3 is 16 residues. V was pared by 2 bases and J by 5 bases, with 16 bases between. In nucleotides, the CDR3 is TGTGCCAGCTCACCAAGTGTGTGGGGATTGGACAATGAGCAGTTCTTC. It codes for CASSPSVWGLDNEQFF.

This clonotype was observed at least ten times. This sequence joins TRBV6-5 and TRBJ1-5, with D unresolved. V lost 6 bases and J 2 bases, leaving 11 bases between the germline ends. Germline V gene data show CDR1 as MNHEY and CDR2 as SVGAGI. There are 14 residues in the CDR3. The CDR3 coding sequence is TGTGCCAGCAGCCAAGGGTGGGGCAATCAGCCCCAGCATTTT. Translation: CASSQGWGNQPQHF.

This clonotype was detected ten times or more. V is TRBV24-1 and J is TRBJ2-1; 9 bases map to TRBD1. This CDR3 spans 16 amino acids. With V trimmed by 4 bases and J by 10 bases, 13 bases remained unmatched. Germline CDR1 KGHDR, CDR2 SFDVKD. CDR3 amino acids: CATSDAGTGSDREQFF. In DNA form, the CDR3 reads TGTGCCACCAGTGACGCCGGGACAGGGTCGGATCGAGAGCAGTTCTTC.

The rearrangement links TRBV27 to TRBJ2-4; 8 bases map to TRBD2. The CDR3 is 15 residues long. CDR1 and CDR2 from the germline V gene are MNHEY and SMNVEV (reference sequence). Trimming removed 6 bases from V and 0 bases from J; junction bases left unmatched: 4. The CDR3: CASSGSGIAKNIQYF. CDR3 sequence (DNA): TGTGCCAGCAGCGGTAGCGGGATAGCCAAAAACATTCAGTACTTC.

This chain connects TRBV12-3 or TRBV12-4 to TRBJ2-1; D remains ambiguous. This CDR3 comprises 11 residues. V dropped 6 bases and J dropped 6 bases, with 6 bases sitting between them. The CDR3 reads CASSHFNEQFF. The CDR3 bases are TGTGCCAGCAGCCACTTCAATGAGCAGTTCTTC.

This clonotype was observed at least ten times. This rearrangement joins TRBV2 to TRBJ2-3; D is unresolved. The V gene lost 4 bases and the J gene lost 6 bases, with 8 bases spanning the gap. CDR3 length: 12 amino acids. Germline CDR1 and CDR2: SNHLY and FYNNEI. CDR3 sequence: CASSVLVDTQYF. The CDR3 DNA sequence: TGTGCCAGCAGTGTTCTGGTGGATACGCAGTATTTT.

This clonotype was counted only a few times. This CDR3 is CASSASGADGNQPQHF. CDR3 sequence (DNA): TGTGCCAGCAGCGCTTCGGGGGCGGACGGCAATCAGCCCCAGCATTTT. The chain recombines TRBV7-9 with TRBJ1-5; D may be TRBD1 (6 bases). Germline V gene lookup returns CDR1 SEHNR and CDR2 FQNEAQ (reference sequence). The CDR3 has 16 amino acids. With 5 bases removed from V and 2 bases from J, the gap between germline ends came to 16 bases.

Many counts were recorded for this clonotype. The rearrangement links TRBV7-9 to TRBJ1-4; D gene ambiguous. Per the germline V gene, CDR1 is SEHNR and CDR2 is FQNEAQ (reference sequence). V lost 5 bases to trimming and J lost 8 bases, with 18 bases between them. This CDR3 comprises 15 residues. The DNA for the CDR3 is TGTGCCAGCAGCGCCCGGACCGGAGGGCCCGAAAAACTGTTTTTT. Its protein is CASSARTGGPEKLFF.

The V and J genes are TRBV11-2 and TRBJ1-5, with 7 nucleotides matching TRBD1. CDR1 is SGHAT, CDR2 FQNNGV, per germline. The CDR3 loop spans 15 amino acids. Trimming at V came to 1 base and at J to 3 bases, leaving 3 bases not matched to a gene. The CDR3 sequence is CASSLGDSVNQPQHF. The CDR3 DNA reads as TGTGCCAGCAGCTTAGGGGACAGTGTCAATCAGCCCCAGCATTTT.

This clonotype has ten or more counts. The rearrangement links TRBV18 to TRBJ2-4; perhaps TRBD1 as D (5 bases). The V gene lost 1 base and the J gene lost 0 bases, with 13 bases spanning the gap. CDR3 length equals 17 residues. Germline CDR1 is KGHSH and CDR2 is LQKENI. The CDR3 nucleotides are TGTGCCAGCTCACCACAAGACAGCTCCTTAGCCAAAAACATTCAGTACTTC. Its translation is CASSPQDSSLAKNIQYF.